One sample yielded the 4 T cell receptor beta chains listed below, sequenced in a study of cytomegalovirus exposure and HLA in healthy donors. With 60 Vbeta and 13 Jbeta primers, the PCR was carried out. Only in-frame clones appear in the TCRdb table, and some are missing; sequencing was by immunoSEQ multiplex PCR. The sample yields under 250,000 clones, roughly 85% seen once. The sample was PBMCs. All receptors come from a woman in her twenties or thirties in good health and CMV-seropositive.

The chain links TRBV7-9 to TRBJ1-4; D call uncertain. The germline gives CDR1 SEHNR, CDR2 FQNEAQ (reference sequence). V was trimmed by 0 bases and J by 7 bases, leaving 9 bases between them. The CDR3 spans 14 residues. The CDR3 here is CASSLAGVGEKLFF. In nucleotides, the CDR3 is TGTGCCAGCAGCTTAGCCGGGGTGGGTGAAAAACTGTTTTTT.

This chain connects TRBV10-3 to TRBJ1-1; weak D call: TRBD1 (6 bases). V lost 3 bases to trimming and J lost 11 bases, with 19 bases between them. Germline CDR1 ENHRY, CDR2 SYGVKD. There are 14 residues in the CDR3. In DNA, the CDR3 is TGTGCCATCAGTGATCCTCGGGACACCATATTGGCTTTCTTT. Amino acid sequence: CAISDPRDTILAFF.

The rearrangement uses TRBV19 and TRBJ1-2; D is possibly TRBD1 (6 bases). CDR1 is LNHDA and CDR2 is SQIVND in the germline V gene (reference sequence). V was shortened by 6 bases and J by 7 bases, with 18 bases between the two germline ends. The CDR3 covers 14 residues. CDR3 bases: TGTGCCAGTAGCATCGGACAGTTTCAGGGTGGCTACACCTTC. This gives the protein CASSIGQFQGGYTF.

In this sample, this clone turned up a few times. The chain joins TRBV2 to TRBJ2-2; 11 bases are shared with TRBD2. The CDR3 spans 19 residues. The V gene's germline CDR1 is SNHLY and CDR2 FYNNEI. V dropped 0 bases and J dropped 3; count of bases not matched to a gene: 9. CDR3 loop: CASSEADGSGGAYTGELFF. In nucleotides, the CDR3 is TGTGCCAGCAGTGAAGCGGACGGTAGCGGGGGGGCTTACACCGGGGAGCTGTTTTTT.